This TCR beta chain is from a study of T-cell reconstitution after alpha-beta-depleted transplantation in children. Broader study findings: At the one-year point after transplant, T-cell counts and TCRbeta diversity were found to come mostly from T cells that had been newly produced. Surviving recipient T cells and thymic progenitors produced the high day-60 TCRbeta diversity seen in some patients. About two months after transplant, alpha-beta T cells reportedly came from several hundred expanded graft clones.

This clonotype came up many times. Its matching antigen is unknown. The CDR3 is 11 amino acids. Trimming shortened V by 5 bases and J by 5 bases, and 6 bases separated the two germline ends. For TCRbeta, the library was prepared with unique molecular identifiers. TCRdb itself ran the PCR reads through MiXCR, one entry per CDR3 protein. Of roughly 100,000 distinct CDR3 sequences listed, about 5.6% are singletons. The TCR sequence derives from a female patient aged 2 to 10 who had a stem cell transplant for Fanconi anemia, so the T cells may come from the graft donor. The rearrangement uses TRBV12-3 or TRBV12-4 and TRBJ2-5, with unresolved D. Specimen: PBMCs, mostly from graft donor cells, collected 60 days after TCRalphabeta/CD19-depleted stem cell transplant. The CDR3 DNA sequence: TGTGCCAGCAGTGCCCAGGAGACCCAGTACTTC. Its translation: CASSAQETQYF.